The 7 T cell receptor beta chains in this list originate from one sample, sequenced in a study of shared clonotypes between healthy human individuals. TCRdb's copy holds only in-frame clones and misses some; the assay was immunoSEQ multiplex PCR. The sample gives 640,000 or so clones, approximately 79% of which show up once; about 2% is in the top ten. The specimen was memory CD4+ T cells sorted from blood. Sample subset: CD45RA-negative fraction. The source of these receptors is a woman younger than 45 in good health.

The rearrangement joins TRBV25-1 to TRBJ2-1; D could derive from TRBD1 or TRBD2 (6 bases each). Per the germline V gene, CDR1 is MGHDK and CDR2 is SYGVNS. Trimming shortened V by 7 bases and J by 5 bases, and 15 bases separated the two germline ends. The CDR3 runs 14 residues. The CDR3 loop reads CASTFGGTNNEQFF. DNA of the CDR3: TGTGCCAGCACCTTCGGCGGGACAAACAATGAGCAGTTCTTC.

The chain combines TRBV6-4 with TRBJ2-7, with D possibly matching TRBD2 (6 bases). This CDR3 is 14 amino acids long. V dropped 6 bases and J dropped 1 base, with 13 bases sitting between them. Germline lookup yields CDR1 MRHNA and CDR2 SNTAGT. CDR3 coding DNA: TGTGCCAGCAGGGGCCGACTAGGGTCCTACGAGCAGTACTTC. Protein product: CASRGRLGSYEQYF.

The chain links TRBV28 to TRBJ2-1; TRBD2 matches at 8 bases. The ends lost 5 bases at V and 8 bases at J; junction bases unmatched: 11. CDR3 size: 15 residues. From germline, CDR1 is MDHEN and CDR2 SYDVKM. In DNA form, the CDR3 reads TGTGCCAGCAGTCAGCTAAGCGGGAGCATGGATGAGCAGTTCTTC. Its protein product is CASSQLSGSMDEQFF.

The rearrangement links TRBV4-2 to TRBJ1-3, with D hard to call. V lost 6 bases to trimming and J lost 0 bases, with 12 bases between them. This CDR3 has 15 residues. The germline CDR1 and CDR2 sequences are LGHNA and YNFKEQ. The CDR3 region has the DNA TGTGCCAGCAGACCCGGACCCCGCTCTGGAAACACCATATATTTT. Translating it yields CASRPGPRSGNTIYF.

The J gene is TRBJ2-1, the V gene TRBV28, with D possibly TRBD1 on 5 matching bases. V shed 1 base and J shed 8 bases, with 15 bases lying between them. The CDR3 is 15 amino acids. Germline CDR1 and CDR2: MDHEN and SYDVKM. The DNA for the CDR3 is TGTGCCAGCAGTTTATTTTCTGGGGCCCGACATGAGCAGTTCTTC. This translates into CASSLFSGARHEQFF.

Comment on this clone: The same CDR3 also results from other DNA sequences found in this sample. The V and J genes are TRBV5-4 and TRBJ2-5, with 7 bases identical to TRBD1. J lost 2 bases, V lost 4 bases, and 5 bases had no gene match. Germline V gene sequence: CDR1 SGHNT, CDR2 YYREEE (reference sequence). The CDR3 runs 14 residues. The CDR3 DNA reads TGTGCCAGCAGCACCGGGACAGCTCAAGAGACCCAGTACTTC. As protein: CASSTGTAQETQYF.

This chain connects TRBV5-4 to TRBJ2-4, with 9 nucleotides matching TRBD1. V was clipped by 0 bases and J by 7 bases; unmatched bases: 5. Germline V gene sequence: CDR1 SGHNT, CDR2 YYREEE (reference sequence). This CDR3 contains 15 residues. The DNA of the CDR3 is TGTGCCAGCAGCTTGGACAGGGGGCCGTTTAACATTCAGTACTTC. Its protein is CASSLDRGPFNIQYF.